This is a list of T cell receptor beta chains from one sample in a study of blood T cell repertoires in COVID-19. This table comes from immunoSEQ multiplex PCR, and its TCRdb copy is limited to in-frame clones, with some not included. The sample has approximately 530,000 clones; approximately 91% are singletons. The sequenced material came from peripheral blood. The receptor source for this set is a woman in her 50s with COVID-19, enrolled during active disease. Both conserved end residues are part of each CDR3. The D gene is left open where the match is weak. Expanded clones are given a class, and other clones once, few, many or no size at all.

v_call: TRBV28
j_call: TRBJ2-7
clone_size: -
d_call: TRBD2
cdr3_nt: TGTGCCAGCAGTTTAGGGGGGGTTGTCGTATACGAGCAGTACTTC
cdr3_aa: CASSLGGVVVYEQYF

v_call: TRBV7-2
j_call: TRBJ2-7
clone_size: -
d_call: TRBD1
cdr3_nt: TGTGCCAGCAGCTCCCTGACAGGGCTCTCCTACGAGCAGTACTTC
cdr3_aa: CASSSLTGLSYEQYF

v_call: TRBV29-1
j_call: TRBJ1-2
clone_size: -
d_call: -
cdr3_nt: TGCAGCGTTGAGAGCAGGGAAGGCGCTCGGTGGAGTCATGGCTACACCTTC
cdr3_aa: CSVESREGARWSHGYTF

v_call: TRBV29-1
j_call: TRBJ2-2
clone_size: -
d_call: TRBD1
cdr3_nt: TGCAGCGCCCGACAGGGAAAGTCCACCGGGGAGCTGTTTTTT
cdr3_aa: CSARQGKSTGELFF

v_call: TRBV4-1
j_call: TRBJ1-1
clone_size: once
d_call: -
cdr3_nt: TGCGCCAGCAGCCAAGGAGTAGGGAGGGGATTGAGGAGAATGAACACTGAAGCTTTCTTT
cdr3_aa: CASSQGVGRGLRRMNTEAFF

v_call: TRBV7-2
j_call: TRBJ2-3
clone_size: -
d_call: -
cdr3_nt: TGTGCCAGCAGCTTAGGCTCTGGGGGGGCCATTTTTTTT
cdr3_aa: CASSLGSGGAIFF

v_call: TRBV4-2
j_call: TRBJ1-5
clone_size: -
d_call: -
cdr3_nt: TGTGCCAGCAGCCAAGGGTTTGAGGTTTATAGCAATCAGCCCCAGCATTTT
cdr3_aa: CASSQGFEVYSNQPQHF

v_call: TRBV9
j_call: TRBJ1-1
clone_size: -
d_call: TRBD1
cdr3_nt: TGTGCCAGCAGCGTAGGCGGCAGGGGGCTGGACACTGAAGCTTTCTTT
cdr3_aa: CASSVGGRGLDTEAFF

v_call: TRBV6-2/TRBV6-3
j_call: TRBJ1-6
clone_size: -
d_call: -
cdr3_nt: TGTGCCAGCAGCCCTGGACAGAGCTCCTATAATTCACCCCTCCACTTT
cdr3_aa: CASSPGQSSYNSPLHF

v_call: TRBV12-3/TRBV12-4
j_call: TRBJ1-1
clone_size: -
d_call: -
cdr3_nt: TGTGCCAGCAGTTTAAACAGAAACACTGAAGCTTTCTTT
cdr3_aa: CASSLNRNTEAFF

v_call: TRBV9
j_call: TRBJ1-2
clone_size: -
d_call: TRBD1
cdr3_nt: TGTGCCAGCAGCGTAGGGACAGGGGGTGGCTACACCTTC
cdr3_aa: CASSVGTGGGYTF

v_call: TRBV10-3
j_call: TRBJ2-1
clone_size: -
d_call: -
cdr3_nt: TGTGCCACGGCGATACAGTGGGATGAGCAGTTCTTC
cdr3_aa: CATAIQWDEQFF

v_call: TRBV9
j_call: TRBJ2-2
clone_size: -
d_call: TRBD1
cdr3_nt: TGTGCCAGCAGCGTGACACAGGGGGGCACCGGGGAGCTGTTTTTT
cdr3_aa: CASSVTQGGTGELFF

v_call: TRBV27
j_call: TRBJ1-1
clone_size: -
d_call: TRBD1
cdr3_nt: TGTGCCAGCAGTTCCCATACAACAGGGGGTGCTGAAGCTTTCTTT
cdr3_aa: CASSSHTTGGAEAFF

v_call: TRBV9
j_call: TRBJ1-2
clone_size: -
d_call: TRBD1
cdr3_nt: TGTGCCAGCAGCGCCGAGCGGAACAGGGGCCGGGACTATGGCTACACCTTC
cdr3_aa: CASSAERNRGRDYGYTF

v_call: TRBV2
j_call: TRBJ1-2
clone_size: -
d_call: -
cdr3_nt: TGTGCCAGCGGCCAGACTGGCTATGGCTACACCTTC
cdr3_aa: CASGQTGYGYTF

v_call: TRBV5-1
j_call: TRBJ1-1
clone_size: -
d_call: -
cdr3_nt: TGCGCCAGCACGCGGTACGGGAGCACTGAAGCTTTCTTT
cdr3_aa: CASTRYGSTEAFF

v_call: TRBV19
j_call: TRBJ1-5
clone_size: -
d_call: TRBD1
cdr3_nt: TGTGCCAGTAGTCTGGACAGGACCAATCAGCCCCAGCATTTT
cdr3_aa: CASSLDRTNQPQHF

v_call: TRBV7-3
j_call: TRBJ2-2
clone_size: -
d_call: TRBD2
cdr3_nt: TGTGCCAGCAGCGCGACGACTAGCGGGGATACCGGGGAGCTGTTTTTT
cdr3_aa: CASSATTSGDTGELFF

v_call: TRBV14
j_call: TRBJ1-5
clone_size: -
d_call: -
cdr3_nt: TGTGCCAGCAGCCGGGACTTCAATCAGCCCCAGCATTTT
cdr3_aa: CASSRDFNQPQHF

v_call: TRBV5-6
j_call: TRBJ2-1
clone_size: -
d_call: -
cdr3_nt: TGTGCCAGCAGCTTGCCGGGACACTACAATGAGCAGTTCTTC
cdr3_aa: CASSLPGHYNEQFF

v_call: TRBV2
j_call: TRBJ2-1
clone_size: -
d_call: TRBD1
cdr3_nt: TGTGCCAGCAGTGATTATCGATCTTGGGACAGGCTTTACAATGAGCAGTTCTTC
cdr3_aa: CASSDYRSWDRLYNEQFF

v_call: TRBV10-1
j_call: TRBJ2-7
clone_size: -
d_call: TRBD2
cdr3_nt: TGCGCCAGCAGTGAGACGAGCGGGGCGGGCGACGAGCAGTACTTC
cdr3_aa: CASSETSGAGDEQYF

v_call: TRBV7-9
j_call: TRBJ2-7
clone_size: once
d_call: -
cdr3_nt: TGTGCCAGCAGCTTAGAGGGGTGGGTCTACGAGCAGTACTTC
cdr3_aa: CASSLEGWVYEQYF

v_call: TRBV30
j_call: TRBJ1-3
clone_size: few
d_call: TRBD1
cdr3_nt: TGTGCCTGGAGTCGGATGAGGGGGCCTGGAAACACCATATATTTT
cdr3_aa: CAWSRMRGPGNTIYF

v_call: TRBV21-1
j_call: TRBJ2-3
clone_size: few
d_call: -
cdr3_nt: TGTGCCAGCAGCAAATGGCTGGCAGATACGCAGTATTTT
cdr3_aa: CASSKWLADTQYF

v_call: TRBV5-6
j_call: TRBJ1-4
clone_size: -
d_call: -
cdr3_nt: TGTGCCAGCAGCTTTCGACAGTCTAATGAAAAACTGTTTTTT
cdr3_aa: CASSFRQSNEKLFF

v_call: TRBV5-1
j_call: TRBJ1-3
clone_size: -
d_call: -
cdr3_nt: TGCGCCAGCAGCTTGGTTCCGACAGGTCTCTCTGGAAACACCATATATTTT
cdr3_aa: CASSLVPTGLSGNTIYF

v_call: TRBV7-9
j_call: TRBJ2-7
clone_size: -
d_call: -
cdr3_nt: TGTGCCAGCAGCTCCCGTTACGAGCAGTACTTC
cdr3_aa: CASSSRYEQYF

v_call: TRBV6-5
j_call: TRBJ1-1
clone_size: -
d_call: -
cdr3_nt: TGTGCCAGCAGCCGGCAGGGTCTGAACACTGAAGCTTTCTTT
cdr3_aa: CASSRQGLNTEAFF

v_call: TRBV6-5
j_call: TRBJ2-1
clone_size: -
d_call: TRBD2
cdr3_nt: TGTGCCAGCAGGGGTAGCGGGGGCTCCTACAATGAGCAGTTCTTC
cdr3_aa: CASRGSGGSYNEQFF

v_call: TRBV10-2
j_call: TRBJ2-1
clone_size: -
d_call: TRBD2
cdr3_nt: TGCGCCAGCAGGGACCCGGGACTAGCCTCGGGTGAGCAGTTCTTC
cdr3_aa: CASRDPGLASGEQFF

v_call: TRBV19
j_call: TRBJ1-2
clone_size: -
d_call: -
cdr3_nt: TGTGCCAGTAGTATATACGCGGCAGCCCGGGGGTATGGCTACACCTTC
cdr3_aa: CASSIYAAARGYGYTF

v_call: TRBV9
j_call: TRBJ2-3
clone_size: -
d_call: TRBD1
cdr3_nt: TGTGCCAGCAGCCCGACAGGGTATTACACAGATACGCAGTATTTT
cdr3_aa: CASSPTGYYTDTQYF

v_call: TRBV7-6
j_call: TRBJ2-3
clone_size: few
d_call: -
cdr3_nt: TGTGCCAGCAGCTTCACGCGAGGGAAAGGGGATACGCAGTATTTT
cdr3_aa: CASSFTRGKGDTQYF

v_call: TRBV7-9
j_call: TRBJ1-4
clone_size: -
d_call: TRBD1
cdr3_nt: TGTGCCAGCAGCTCCTCCGGGACAGGTGAAAAACTGTTTTTT
cdr3_aa: CASSSSGTGEKLFF

v_call: TRBV5-5
j_call: TRBJ1-2
clone_size: -
d_call: TRBD1
cdr3_nt: TGTGCCAGCAGCTTGGTGAGAGGACAGGGGACCTATGGCTACACCTTC
cdr3_aa: CASSLVRGQGTYGYTF

v_call: TRBV27
j_call: TRBJ1-2
clone_size: -
d_call: TRBD1
cdr3_nt: TGTGCCAGCAGTAACGACAGGGCTGTCTATGGCTACACCTTC
cdr3_aa: CASSNDRAVYGYTF

v_call: TRBV5-1
j_call: TRBJ1-1
clone_size: few
d_call: -
cdr3_nt: TGCGCCAGCAGCCTGACAGGGAACACTGAAGCTTTCTTT
cdr3_aa: CASSLTGNTEAFF

v_call: TRBV29-1
j_call: TRBJ1-1
clone_size: -
d_call: TRBD1
cdr3_nt: TGCAGCGTTACGAACAGGGGGGAGAGCACTGAAGCTTTCTTT
cdr3_aa: CSVTNRGESTEAFF

v_call: TRBV7-8
j_call: TRBJ1-3
clone_size: -
d_call: -
cdr3_nt: TGTGCCAGCAGCATCGGGCCTGAGGGTGGAAACACCATATATTTT
cdr3_aa: CASSIGPEGGNTIYF

v_call: TRBV19
j_call: TRBJ1-1
clone_size: few
d_call: TRBD1
cdr3_nt: TGTGCCAGTATCCCGGACAGGGCGGGCACTGAAGCTTTCTTT
cdr3_aa: CASIPDRAGTEAFF

v_call: TRBV19
j_call: TRBJ1-1
clone_size: once
d_call: TRBD1
cdr3_nt: TGTGCCACGACCCCCTACCGGGACAGCATGAACACTGAAGCTTTCTTT
cdr3_aa: CATTPYRDSMNTEAFF

v_call: TRBV15
j_call: TRBJ1-2
clone_size: -
d_call: TRBD1
cdr3_nt: TGTGCCACCAGCCCTCCTCCAGGGGGCAAAGGCTACACCTTC
cdr3_aa: CATSPPPGGKGYTF

v_call: TRBV11-2
j_call: TRBJ1-1
clone_size: -
d_call: -
cdr3_nt: TGTGCCAGCAGCATGGACAGAGGAGGAACTGAAGCTTTCTTT
cdr3_aa: CASSMDRGGTEAFF

v_call: TRBV20-1
j_call: TRBJ1-1
clone_size: -
d_call: -
cdr3_nt: TGCAGTGCTGGAGAGCGGAAAGCTTTCTTT
cdr3_aa: CSAGERKAFF

v_call: TRBV3-1/TRBV3-2
j_call: TRBJ2-7
clone_size: -
d_call: -
cdr3_nt: TGTGCCAGCAGCCAAGATGACGGGTCCTACGAGCAGTACTTC
cdr3_aa: CASSQDDGSYEQYF

v_call: TRBV19
j_call: TRBJ1-2
clone_size: -
d_call: -
cdr3_nt: TGTGCCAGTAGACGAGGCGAAGGCTACACCTTC
cdr3_aa: CASRRGEGYTF

v_call: TRBV6-6
j_call: TRBJ2-6
clone_size: -
d_call: -
cdr3_nt: TGTGCCAGCAGTTTAATCGGGGGGGCCAACGTCCTGACTTTC
cdr3_aa: CASSLIGGANVLTF

v_call: TRBV3-1/TRBV3-2
j_call: TRBJ1-2
clone_size: -
d_call: -
cdr3_nt: TGTGCCAGCAGCCAAGGGGGGGGGAAAGGGAACTATGGCTACACCTTC
cdr3_aa: CASSQGGGKGNYGYTF

v_call: TRBV11-3
j_call: TRBJ2-1
clone_size: -
d_call: -
cdr3_nt: TGTGCCAGCAGCTTACTAGCGTTCAATGAGCAGTTCTTC
cdr3_aa: CASSLLAFNEQFF

v_call: TRBV5-1
j_call: TRBJ1-5
clone_size: -
d_call: TRBD1
cdr3_nt: TGCGCCAGCAGCCCGAGACAGGGGCTGAAGGATCAGCCCCAGCATTTT
cdr3_aa: CASSPRQGLKDQPQHF

v_call: TRBV6-5
j_call: TRBJ2-7
clone_size: -
d_call: -
cdr3_nt: TGTGCCAGCATCCTACGGGCGGGGGCTAACTACGAGCAGTACTTC
cdr3_aa: CASILRAGANYEQYF

v_call: TRBV4-1
j_call: TRBJ1-3
clone_size: -
d_call: -
cdr3_nt: TGCGCCAGCAGCCTGACGGGGATAAGGGGAAACACCATATATTTT
cdr3_aa: CASSLTGIRGNTIYF

v_call: TRBV7-9
j_call: TRBJ2-5
clone_size: -
d_call: -
cdr3_nt: TGTGCCAGCAGCCCCCTGGGAGACCAAGAGACCCAGTACTTC
cdr3_aa: CASSPLGDQETQYF

v_call: TRBV6-1
j_call: TRBJ1-2
clone_size: once
d_call: -
cdr3_nt: TGTGCCAGCACCCGGTTAGTCGGTGGCTACACCTTC
cdr3_aa: CASTRLVGGYTF

v_call: TRBV2
j_call: TRBJ2-3
clone_size: -
d_call: TRBD2
cdr3_nt: TGTGCCAGCAGGGGACTAGCGGGGGGGTTGGGAGATACGCAGTATTTT
cdr3_aa: CASRGLAGGLGDTQYF

v_call: TRBV4-1
j_call: TRBJ1-1
clone_size: -
d_call: -
cdr3_nt: TGCGCCAGCAGCCAAGACGATTCGGGTCTTAAAGCTTTCTTT
cdr3_aa: CASSQDDSGLKAFF

v_call: TRBV28
j_call: TRBJ1-2
clone_size: -
d_call: TRBD1
cdr3_nt: TGTGCCAGCAGCACGGACAGGGGGTGGGAAGCAGCTAACTATGGCTACACCTTC
cdr3_aa: CASSTDRGWEAANYGYTF